What follows are 7 T cell receptor beta chains derived from one specimen sequenced in a study of spatial heterogeneity in lung cancer. The sample's time point: sample taken at primary tumor resection. Material for sequencing was whole RNA from tumor, nontumor lung or frozen PBMC, left unsorted. TCRdb fed the 5' RACE reads into MiXCR, producing one record per CDR3 protein. The table has roughly 54,000 distinct CDR3 sequences, 6.5% to 8% seen once. Specimen: PBMCs, collected at surgery. These receptor sequences come from a female donor with early-stage non-small cell lung cancer.

This clonotype has only a few counts. The chain carries TRBV4-3 and TRBJ2-7, with D perhaps being TRBD1 or TRBD2 (7 bases each). V was trimmed by 0 bases and J by 3 bases, leaving 18 bases between them. CDR1 is LGHNA and CDR2 is YSLEER in the germline V gene. The CDR3 is 17 residues long. As DNA, the CDR3 is TGCGCCAGCAGCCAAGAGCACCCCAGGGGGGACTACTACGAGCAGTACTTC. It codes for CASSQEHPRGDYYEQYF.

This chain connects TRBV6-5 to TRBJ2-7, with unresolved D. The V gene's germline CDR1 is MNHEY and CDR2 SVGAGI. This CDR3 has 13 residues. The V gene lost 6 bases and the J gene lost 3 bases, with 12 bases spanning the gap. CDR3 region: CASSYTRLYEQYF. CDR3 DNA sequence: TGTGCCAGCAGCTACACCCGTCTCTACGAGCAGTACTTC.

This clonotype was recorded at least ten times. V usage is TRBV7-9 and J usage is TRBJ1-1, with 7 nucleotides matching TRBD1. With V trimmed by 5 bases and J by 7 bases, 13 bases remained unmatched. This CDR3 contains 15 residues. Germline lookup yields CDR1 SEHNR and CDR2 FQNEAQ (reference sequence). The CDR3 sequence is CASSAHRGYGVEAFF. CDR3 DNA sequence: TGTGCCAGCAGCGCCCACAGGGGCTACGGGGTTGAAGCTTTCTTT.

The chain couples TRBV20-1 to TRBJ1-5, with 8 bases lining up with TRBD1. CDR1 DFQATT and CDR2 SNEGSKA come from the germline V gene (reference sequence). The CDR3 length is 16 residues. V was pared by 0 bases and J by 4 bases, with 8 bases of the junction left unmatched. The CDR3 is CSARDSPGGGNQPQHF. DNA of the CDR3: TGCAGTGCTAGAGATTCCCCAGGGGGCGGGAATCAGCCCCAGCATTTT.

This chain links TRBV5-4 with TRBJ1-2, with D maybe TRBD1 (5 bases). The CDR3 has 12 amino acids. The V end was cut by 4 bases, the J end by 10 bases, with 14 bases between. Germline V gene sequence: CDR1 SGHNT, CDR2 YYREEE (reference sequence). CDR3 amino acids: CASSGMGPDYTF. The CDR3 region has the DNA TGTGCCAGCAGCGGGATGGGGCCGGACTACACCTTC.

This clonotype was detected only a few times. The gene calls are TRBV5-1 and TRBJ2-1; 14 bases map to TRBD2. Germline V CDR1 and CDR2: SGHRS, YFSETQ. This CDR3 region has 20 residues. Germline trimming cut 3 bases from V and 7 bases from J; bases unmatched to any gene: 18. DNA of the CDR3: TGCGCCAGCAGCTGGGTTGCCTCTCGGACTAGCGGGGGGTTTGGGAATGAGCAGTTCTTC. Its translation: CASSWVASRTSGGFGNEQFF.

This clonotype was recorded many times. V gene TRBV10-3 combines with J gene TRBJ2-7; tentatively, D is TRBD1 or TRBD2 (6 bases each). V gave up 2 bases and J gave up 3 bases, with 11 bases separating them. CDR3 size: 14 residues. The germline CDR1 and CDR2 sequences are ENHRY and SYGVKD. CDR3: CAISEEGGNYEQYF. As DNA, the CDR3 is TGTGCCATCAGTGAGGAGGGGGGCAACTACGAGCAGTACTTC.